What follows are 27 T cell receptor beta chains derived from one specimen sequenced in a study of blood T cell repertoires in COVID-19 (dated by TCRdb to 2018 to 2021). Libraries were prepared through the immunoSEQ multiplex PCR assay. The immuneACCESS repertoire file appears here via TCRdb, limited to in-frame rearrangements. These files lack a portion of the clones; in checked studies, under half of the deficit traces to unresolved V genes, and the cause of the others is not known. A total of some 100,000 clones appear in this sample, approximately 90% of them only once. The biggest ten clones account for around 1% of the sample. Sequencing used peripheral blood. The origin of the receptors is a man between 60 and 75 years old with acute or convalescent COVID-19.

This chain joins TRBV29-1 and TRBJ1-5; 7 bases line up with TRBD1. CDR3 length: 12 amino acids. Germline trimming cut 4 bases from V and 7 bases from J; bases unmatched to any gene: 4. CDR1 and CDR2 from the germline V gene are SQVTM and ANQGSEA. As DNA, the CDR3 is TGCAGCGTTGCACAGGGGAACCAGCCCCAGCATTTT. Protein: CSVAQGNQPQHF.

The V call is TRBV19, the J call TRBJ2-5, with TRBD2 identical over 11 bases. Germline CDR1 LNHDA, CDR2 SQIVND (reference sequence). V was pared by 5 bases and J by 4 bases, with 6 bases of the junction left unmatched. The CDR3 has 15 amino acids. The CDR3 sequence is CASSPALAGGETQYF. The CDR3 DNA is TGTGCCAGTAGTCCCGCGCTAGCGGGAGGAGAGACCCAGTACTTC.

The V gene is TRBV19, the J gene TRBJ2-6; D is possibly TRBD1 (6 bases). The CDR3 has 14 residues. V was shortened by 7 bases and J by 4 bases, with 11 bases between the two germline ends. CDR1 and CDR2 (germline): LNHDA, SQIVND (reference sequence). The CDR3 DNA is TGTGCCAGTACCCTGGGGACAGGGGCCAACGTCCTGACTTTC. Encoded protein: CASTLGTGANVLTF. The variable domain in full, completed from reference TRBV19 and TRBJ2-6, reads DGGITQSPKYLFRKEGQNVTLSCEQNLNHDAMYWYRQDPGQGLRLIYYSQIVNDFQKGDIAEGYSVSREKKESFPLTVTSAQKNPTAFYLCASTLGTGANVLTFGAGSRLTVL.

J is TRBJ1-3 and V is TRBV28; tentative D call: TRBD1 (5 bases). V was cut by 2 bases and J by 1 base, with 9 bases left in between. The CDR3 consists of 15 residues. The germline V gene encodes CDR1 MDHEN and CDR2 SYDVKM. CDR3 loop: CASSLLDSSGNTIYF. The DNA for the CDR3 is TGTGCCAGCAGTTTACTCGACAGTTCTGGAAACACCATATATTTT. Full variable domain (outside the CDR3, taken from reference TRBV28 and TRBJ1-3): DVKVTQSSRYLVKRTGEKVFLECVQDMDHENMFWYRQDPGLGLRLIYFSYDVKMKEKGDIPEGYSVSREKKERFSLILESASTNQTSMYLCASSLLDSSGNTIYFGEGSWLTVV.

The J gene is TRBJ2-1, the V gene TRBV9; TRBD2 might be the D (6 bases). CDR3 length: 16 residues. Germline V gene data show CDR1 as SGDLS and CDR2 as YYNGEE. Trimming removed 0 bases at V and 7 bases at J, with 17 bases between. Here the CDR3 DNA reads TGTGCCAGCAGCGTAGGAGCGGGTGGGATGAGGAATGAGCAGTTCTTC. Its protein product is CASSVGAGGMRNEQFF.

The rearrangement joins TRBV4-2 to TRBJ1-3; the D is unclear. Germline lookup yields CDR1 LGHNA and CDR2 YNFKEQ. V gave up 4 bases and J gave up 0 bases, with 13 bases separating them. The CDR3 consists of 16 residues. The CDR3 reads CASSPRLGYSGNTIYF. The DNA of the CDR3 is TGTGCCAGCAGCCCCCGACTAGGTTACTCTGGAAACACCATATATTTT.

The V gene is TRBV7-9, the J gene TRBJ2-2; tentatively, D is TRBD2 (6 bases). The V and J ends lost 5 bases and 4 bases respectively, with 20 bases between them. CDR1 and CDR2 (germline): SEHNR, FQNEAQ (reference sequence). There are 17 residues in the CDR3. CDR3 region: CASSVRDSSGGTGELFF. The CDR3 coding sequence is TGTGCCAGCAGCGTCCGGGACTCATCCGGGGGCACCGGGGAGCTGTTTTTT. Filled out from reference TRBV7-9 and TRBJ2-2, the complete variable domain reads DTGVSQNPRHKITKRGQNVTFRCDPISEHNRLYWYRQTLGQGPEFLTYFQNEAQLEKSRLLSDRFSAERPKGSFSTLEIQRTEQGDSAMYLCASSVRDSSGGTGELFFGEGSRLTVL.

The rearrangement joins TRBV10-3 to TRBJ2-1; 7 bases are shared with TRBD2. The CDR3 runs 14 residues. V lost 6 bases to trimming and J lost 3 bases; unmatched junction nucleotides: 5. Germline V gene lookup returns CDR1 ENHRY and CDR2 SYGVKD. The CDR3 region has the DNA TGTGCCATCAGGACTAGCTCTGGCTACAATGAGCAGTTCTTC. This gives the protein CAIRTSSGYNEQFF.

J is TRBJ1-4 and V is TRBV28, with D maybe TRBD1 (6 bases). CDR1 MDHEN and CDR2 SYDVKM come from the germline V gene. V dropped 7 bases and J dropped 7 bases, with 16 bases sitting between them. CDR3 size: 14 residues. The CDR3 region is CASTSIGGPEKLFF. The CDR3 nucleotides read TGTGCCAGCACCTCCATCGGGGGGCCTGAAAAACTGTTTTTT.

The chain recombines TRBV7-9 with TRBJ1-4; D ambiguous. V was trimmed by 3 bases and J by 6 bases, leaving 5 bases between them. This CDR3 is 12 amino acids long. Looked up from germline, CDR1 is SEHNR and CDR2 is FQNEAQ (reference sequence). For the CDR3, the DNA is TGTGCCAGCAGCTTGGGCCATGAAAAACTGTTTTTT. This sequence encodes CASSLGHEKLFF.

V gene TRBV9 combines with J gene TRBJ1-3; 9 bases are a match to TRBD1. The CDR3 extends over 18 amino acids. Germline CDR1 is SGDLS and CDR2 is YYNGEE. Unmatched junction bases numbered 12, after V lost 4 bases and J lost 1 base. The DNA of the CDR3 is TGTGCCAGCAGCCCGGCCGGGACAGGGCCCATTTCTGGAAACACCATATATTTT. Translating it yields CASSPAGTGPISGNTIYF.

CDR3 DNA sequence: TGTGCCATCAGTCGACCCGACAGGGGGGCCCGAGATGAGCAGTTCTTC. Protein sequence: CAISRPDRGARDEQFF. The chain has TRBV10-3 and TRBJ2-1; TRBD1 matches at 9 bases. Germline assignment: CDR1 ENHRY and CDR2 SYGVKD. There are 16 residues in the CDR3. Trimming at V came to 5 bases and at J to 8 bases, leaving 13 bases not matched to a gene.

V usage is TRBV5-6 and J usage is TRBJ1-6; 8 positions match TRBD1. This CDR3 is 17 amino acids long. J gave up 4 bases and V 2 bases, and 8 bases lay outside the gene matches. Germline V gene sequence: CDR1 SGHDT, CDR2 YYEEEE. The CDR3 bases are TGTGCCAGCAGCTTTACCGGAACAGGGGGGTATAATTCACCCCTCCACTTT. It codes for CASSFTGTGGYNSPLHF.

The genes are TRBV10-3 and TRBJ1-2, with TRBD1 matching over 11 bases. The V gene end was trimmed by 5 bases and the J gene end by 4 bases; junction bases not matched to a gene: 3. Germline CDR1 is ENHRY and CDR2 is SYGVKD. This CDR3 is built from 14 residues. CDR3 in DNA: TGTGCCATCAGTAACGGACAGGGGGCCTATGGCTACACCTTC. It is translated as CAISNGQGAYGYTF.

A single count supports this clone. The V gene is TRBV2, the J gene TRBJ2-1; D is perhaps TRBD1 (5 bases). V dropped 2 bases and J dropped 12 bases, with 11 bases sitting between them. This CDR3 region has 12 residues. Germline lookup yields CDR1 SNHLY and CDR2 FYNNEI. DNA for the CDR3: TGTGCCAGCAGTGAAAGACAGACTGTGCAGTTCTTC. It codes for CASSERQTVQFF.

This rearrangement joins TRBV28 to TRBJ2-7; no clear D. CDR3 length equals 13 residues. Trimming took 4 bases from V and 7 from J, leaving 14 bases between them. Looked up from germline, CDR1 is MDHEN and CDR2 is SYDVKM. CDR3 coding DNA: TGTGCCAGCAGTTACCCAGCGTCGAGTGAGCAGTACTTC. Residues: CASSYPASSEQYF.

The CDR3 nucleotides read TGTGCCAGCAGTTTAGAACAGGGGGTAAGGAATGAGCAGTTCTTC. Residues: CASSLEQGVRNEQFF. V usage is TRBV28 and J usage is TRBJ2-1; 8 nucleotides match TRBD1. The V gene end was trimmed by 2 bases and the J gene end by 7 bases; junction bases not matched to a gene: 7. The CDR3 has 15 residues. Germline V gene sequence: CDR1 MDHEN, CDR2 SYDVKM.

The chain uses TRBV7-2 and TRBJ2-2; D remains unclear. Germline V lookup: CDR1 SGHTA, CDR2 FQGNSA. This CDR3 contains 13 residues. The V and J ends lost 5 bases and 7 bases respectively, with 11 bases between them. The CDR3 loop reads CASSPRPGGELFF. Here the CDR3 DNA reads TGTGCCAGCAGCCCCCGGCCGGGCGGGGAGCTGTTTTTT.

The rearrangement joins TRBV10-3 to TRBJ2-7; no definite D call. This CDR3 has 11 residues. V was pared by 2 bases and J by 4 bases, with 3 bases between. Germline-derived CDR1 and CDR2 are ENHRY and SYGVKD. CDR3 coding DNA: TGTGCCATCAGTGAGCTATACGAGCAGTACTTC. It codes for CAISELYEQYF.

V and J are TRBV27 and TRBJ1-2, with 9 bases aligning to TRBD1. V was clipped by 6 bases and J by 7 bases; unmatched bases: 12. The CDR3 covers 15 residues. The germline gives CDR1 MNHEY, CDR2 SMNVEV (reference sequence). The CDR3 bases are TGTGCCAGCAGAGAAAACCGGGACAGGGCGGGTGGCTACACCTTC. Translation gives CASRENRDRAGGYTF.

The chain joins TRBV7-7 to TRBJ2-2; 10 bases map to TRBD2. The V segment lost 2 bases and the J segment 3 bases; nucleotides outside the gene matches: 9. CDR1 is SSHAT and CDR2 is FNYEAQ in the germline V gene (reference sequence). CDR3 length: 18 residues. In DNA, the CDR3 is TGTGCCAGCAGCTTAAGGCTAGCGGGAGAGGCGGACACCGGGGAGCTGTTTTTT. Protein sequence: CASSLRLAGEADTGELFF.

This rearrangement joins TRBV3-1 (or the pseudogene TRBV3-2) to TRBJ2-3; D might be TRBD2 (5 bases). In germline, CDR1 is LGHDT, CDR2 YNNKEL (reference sequence). Between the trimmed V and J ends, which lost 4 bases and 2 bases, there was a span of 16 bases. This CDR3 is 16 amino acids long. The CDR3 loop is CASSLASRGITDTQYF. The CDR3 nucleotides are TGTGCCAGCAGCCTCGCATCTCGAGGGATCACAGATACGCAGTATTTT.

This clone was seen once. The rearrangement joins TRBV3-1 (or the pseudogene TRBV3-2) to TRBJ1-1; D is undetermined. Germline values: CDR1 LGHDT, CDR2 YNNKEL (reference sequence). With 4 bases removed from V and 5 bases from J, the gap between germline ends came to 14 bases. This CDR3 is 14 amino acids long. The CDR3 loop is CASSLGGGRTEAFF. The CDR3 coding sequence is TGTGCCAGCAGCCTTGGAGGCGGGCGAACTGAAGCTTTCTTT.

The chain couples TRBV9 to TRBJ2-5; the match to TRBD2 covers 8 bases. The CDR3 contains 15 residues. V lost 0 bases, J lost 7 bases, and 8 bases stayed unmatched. Germline V gene lookup returns CDR1 SGDLS and CDR2 YYNGEE. The CDR3 nucleotides are TGTGCCAGCAGCGTAGGAGGGGGTGCGGGAGGGACCCAGTACTTC. It is translated as CASSVGGGAGGTQYF.

The count of this clone is one. The chain uses TRBV5-5 and TRBJ1-2; 8 nucleotides agree with TRBD1. Germline V gene sequence: CDR1 SGHKS, CDR2 YYEKEE (reference sequence). V gave up 4 bases and J gave up 5 bases; unmatched junction bases: 4. The CDR3 length is 13 residues. CDR3 loop: CASSQTGDYGYTF. The CDR3 DNA sequence: TGTGCCAGCAGCCAGACAGGGGATTATGGCTACACCTTC. The full variable domain, rest sourced from reference TRBV5-5 and TRBJ1-2, is DAGVTQSPTHLIKTRGQQVTLRCSPISGHKSVSWYQQVLGQGPQFIFQYYEKEERGRGNFPDRFSARQFPNYSSELNVNALLLGDSALYLCASSQTGDYGYTFGSGTRLTVV.

This clone was seen only once. The V and J genes are TRBV19 and TRBJ1-6, with a weak D call TRBD1 (5 bases). Trimming pared 3 bases from V and 9 bases from J, leaving 15 bases between. Germline lookup yields CDR1 LNHDA and CDR2 SQIVND (reference sequence). The CDR3 length is 15 residues. As DNA, the CDR3 is TGTGCCAGTAGTATCATTGGGGACGGGAGTTCACCCCTCCACTTT. Translated: CASSIIGDGSSPLHF.

J is TRBJ1-2 and V is TRBV3-1 (or the pseudogene TRBV3-2); D gene unclear. V was shortened by 7 bases and J by 8 bases, with 20 bases between the two germline ends. Germline values: CDR1 LGHDT, CDR2 YNNKEL (reference sequence). The CDR3 totals 14 residues. Here the CDR3 reads CASTPRFEGGGYTF. The CDR3 DNA follows: TGTGCCAGCACCCCAAGGTTTGAGGGTGGAGGCTACACCTTC.